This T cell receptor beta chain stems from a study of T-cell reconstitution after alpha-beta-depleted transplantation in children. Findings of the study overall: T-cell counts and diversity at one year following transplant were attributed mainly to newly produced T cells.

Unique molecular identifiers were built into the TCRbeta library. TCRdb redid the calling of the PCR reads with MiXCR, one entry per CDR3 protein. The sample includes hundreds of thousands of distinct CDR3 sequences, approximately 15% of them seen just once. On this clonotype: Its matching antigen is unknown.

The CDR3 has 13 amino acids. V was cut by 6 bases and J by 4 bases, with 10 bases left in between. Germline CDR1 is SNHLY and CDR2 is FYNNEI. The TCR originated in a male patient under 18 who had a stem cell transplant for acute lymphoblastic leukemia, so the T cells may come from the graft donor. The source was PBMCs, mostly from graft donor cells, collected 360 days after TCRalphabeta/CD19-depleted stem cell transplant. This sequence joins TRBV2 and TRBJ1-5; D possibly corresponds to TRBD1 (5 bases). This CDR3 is CASRVDRNQPQHF. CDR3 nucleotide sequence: TGTGCCAGCAGAGTCGACAGAAATCAGCCCCAGCATTTT.